This T cell receptor (beta chain) was identified in a study of identical twins' blood T cells. Study observations and caveats: Shared CDR3 clonotype counts between two donors mainly tracked the product of their cloneset sizes, twins included.

A previously described protocol, modified, built RNA-based TCR cDNA libraries. Original processing methods: Per-library CDR3 reads ranged 2.2 to 3.6 million; clonotypes, ~100,000 to ~550,000. MiXCR was run by TCRdb on the 5' RACE reads, yielding one entry per CDR3 protein. The V and J calls, along with clone size, are taken from TCRdb and not from the paper's own processing. Of roughly 340,000 distinct CDR3 sequences listed, approximately 30% are singletons. This CDR3 comprises 16 residues. CDR1 and CDR2 (germline): WNHNN, SYGVQD (reference sequence). V lost 7 bases and J lost 0, with 16 bases in between. A note on this clonotype: Its antigen is unknown.

The sequenced sample consisted of PBMCs. The rearrangement joins TRBV10-1 to TRBJ2-1; D is unclear. This TCR came from a woman aged 18 to 49 in good health. The CDR3 sequence is CASIDFQWSSYNEQFF. In DNA, the CDR3 is TGCGCCAGCATTGACTTCCAGTGGAGCTCCTACAATGAGCAGTTCTTC.